This T cell receptor beta chain was sequenced for a study of cytomegalovirus exposure and HLA in healthy donors. This PCR relied on a set of 60 Vbeta primers and 13 Jbeta primers. Data came from immunoSEQ multiplex PCR; TCRdb stores just in-frame clones and leaves some out. The table records fewer than 250,000 clones, approximately 88% of them present only once. Deletions cut 0 bases from V and 0 bases from J, with 7 bases between. Germline CDR1 reads SGHRS; CDR2 reads YFSETQ. The CDR3 consists of 14 residues. This clone was observed a single time. Sequencing was done on a sample of PBMCs. This chain uses TRBV5-1 with TRBJ2-7; D is uncertain. This sequence was found in a boy aged 2 to 10 in good health and CMV-seronegative. CDR3 in DNA: TGCGCCAGCAGCTTGGTTGGCAGCTCCTACGAGCAGTACTTC. Its protein is CASSLVGSSYEQYF.